A single sample is the source of the 14 T cell receptor beta chains below, sequenced in a study of blood T cell repertoires in COVID-19. Sequencing used immunoSEQ multiplex PCR; TCRdb keeps in-frame clones, though not all of them. The repertoire holds tens of thousands of clones, with roughly four fifths as singletons. Source material: peripheral blood. All receptors come from a human donor in a cohort sampled during active COVID-19.

V usage is TRBV25-1 and J usage is TRBJ1-1; D not resolved. CDR1 is MGHDK, CDR2 SYGVNS, per germline. The CDR3 consists of 13 residues. Trimming cost V 7 bases and J 7 bases, with 16 bases left between them. CDR3 nucleotides: TGTGCCAGCACCGGAACAGTCGGCCTTGAAGCTTTCTTT. This encodes CASTGTVGLEAFF. The whole variable domain, filled in from reference TRBV25-1 and TRBJ1-1, reads EADIYQTPRYLVIGTGKKITLECSQTMGHDKMYWYQQDPGMELHLIHYSYGVNSTEKGDLSSESTVSRIRTEHFPLTLESARPSHTSQYLCASTGTVGLEAFFGQGTRLTVV.

Here the CDR3 reads CSVLGTPEGTEAFF. In DNA, the CDR3 is TGCAGCGTGCTCGGGACTCCTGAGGGGACTGAAGCTTTCTTT. The genes are TRBV29-1 and TRBJ1-1; D is possibly TRBD1 (5 bases). CDR1 and CDR2 from the germline V gene are SQVTM and ANQGSEA. The CDR3 loop spans 14 amino acids. V was shortened by 6 bases and J by 5 bases, with 19 bases between the two germline ends.

This chain uses TRBV18 with TRBJ1-2, with a possible D match to TRBD1 (6 bases). Germline V gene data show CDR1 as KGHSH and CDR2 as LQKENI. Trimming took off 5 bases at V and 3 bases at J, with 13 bases between the two ends. This CDR3 contains 14 residues. CDR3 loop: CASSEQGIDYGYTF. CDR3 in DNA: TGTGCCAGCTCAGAACAGGGAATAGACTATGGCTACACCTTC.

The chain combines TRBV5-1 with TRBJ2-3; TRBD2 matches 7 bases. The CDR3 is made up of 16 amino acids. The germline CDR1 and CDR2 sequences are SGHRS and YFSETQ. With 0 bases clipped from V and 2 bases from J, the junction kept 6 bases outside the gene matches. CDR3 residues: CASSLASGVFTDTQYF. DNA for the CDR3: TGCGCCAGCAGCTTGGCTAGCGGAGTATTCACAGATACGCAGTATTTT.

The chain joins TRBV7-9 to TRBJ1-4; D is ambiguous. Trimming stripped 4 bases from V and 8 bases from J, with 14 bases between. CDR1 SEHNR and CDR2 FQNEAQ come from the germline V gene (reference sequence). CDR3 length equals 14 residues. The CDR3 DNA reads as TGTGCCAGCAGCTCTGAACCTTACAAGGAAAAACTGTTTTTT. It translates to CASSSEPYKEKLFF.

DNA for the CDR3: TGTGCCACCTGGGGGGGGATCGGCACTGAAGCTTTCTTT. Protein: CATWGGIGTEAFF. The chain joins TRBV19 to TRBJ1-1; D might be TRBD1 (5 bases). Trimming left V 10 bases short and J 4 bases short, with 16 bases between. The CDR3 runs to 13 residues. In germline, CDR1 is LNHDA, CDR2 SQIVND (reference sequence).

The chain couples TRBV24-1 to TRBJ2-1; 11 bases agree with TRBD2. V dropped 1 base and J dropped 6; count of bases not matched to a gene: 1. Germline V CDR1 and CDR2: KGHDR, SFDVKD. The CDR3 has 15 residues. The CDR3 sequence is CATSDFSGGANEQFF. The DNA for the CDR3 is TGTGCCACCAGTGATTTTAGCGGGGGGGCCAATGAGCAGTTCTTC.

The CDR3 is CASSYTGLNEKLFF. CDR3 in DNA: TGTGCCAGCAGCTACACAGGGTTGAATGAAAAACTGTTTTTT. The chain has TRBV7-9 and TRBJ1-4, with D tentatively TRBD1 (6 bases). The length of the CDR3 is 14 residues. From germline, CDR1 is SEHNR and CDR2 FQNEAQ (reference sequence). V was pared by 4 bases and J by 5 bases, with 11 bases between.

This sequence joins TRBV27 and TRBJ1-4, with 10 bases matching TRBD1. The CDR3 runs 16 residues. The V gene's germline CDR1 is MNHEY and CDR2 SMNVEV (reference sequence). J was trimmed by 3 bases and V by 5 bases; bases with no gene match: 6. The CDR3 DNA is TGTGCCAGCAGTAGGAGGACAGGGGGGTCTAATGAAAAACTGTTTTTT. This sequence encodes CASSRRTGGSNEKLFF.

The sample holds one count of this clone. The germline gene is not matched at one end of the junction; a read error may be the cause. This chain links TRBV4-3 with TRBJ1-6; no firm D call. This CDR3 has 16 amino acids. The germline V gene encodes CDR1 LGHNA and CDR2 YSLEER. The CDR3 here is CASSQEAAVYNSPLHF. The CDR3 region has the DNA TGCGCCAGCAGTCAAGAGGCGGCAGTGTATAATTCACCCCTCCACTTT.

The rearrangement joins TRBV7-8 to TRBJ2-5; D possibly corresponds to TRBD1 (6 bases). V was shortened by 5 bases and J by 1 base, with 14 bases between the two germline ends. From germline, CDR1 is SGHVS and CDR2 FQNEAQ. The CDR3 contains 15 residues. CDR3 sequence: CASSGRTAIQETQYF. CDR3 nucleotides: TGTGCCAGCAGCGGGCGGACAGCGATCCAAGAGACCCAGTACTTC. Complete variable domain (other parts from reference TRBV7-8 and TRBJ2-5): GAGVSQSPRYKVAKRGQDVALRCDPISGHVSLFWYQQALGQGPEFLTYFQNEAQLDKSGLPSDRFFAERPEGSVSTLKIQRTQQEDSAVYLCASSGRTAIQETQYFGPGTRLLVL.

The chain employs TRBV5-4 and TRBJ2-7; 7 bases agree with TRBD1. The CDR3 contains 15 residues. The J segment lost 3 bases and the V segment lost 8 bases, leaving 14 bases of the junction unmatched. The germline V gene has CDR1 SGHNT and CDR2 YYREEE (reference sequence). CDR3 in DNA: TGTGCCAGTTCCCCTCGTGGGGACAGAATCTACGAGCAGTACTTC. Its protein product is CASSPRGDRIYEQYF.

The DNA for the CDR3 is TGTGCCAGCAGCTTAGCGAAGTTGCGCGCAGATACGCAGTATTTT. This sequence encodes CASSLAKLRADTQYF. The chain joins TRBV7-8 to TRBJ2-3; unclear D gene. Trimming took off 0 bases at V and 4 bases at J, with 11 bases between the two ends. Germline CDR1 SGHVS, CDR2 FQNEAQ. CDR3 length: 15 residues.

This clone showed up just once. The genes are TRBV5-8 and TRBJ1-1; D perhaps matches TRBD1 (6 bases). The CDR3 consists of 13 residues. V lost 3 bases and J 1 base, leaving 7 bases between the germline ends. Germline V gene sequence: CDR1 SGHTS, CDR2 YDEGEE. The CDR3 nucleotides are TGTGCCAGCAGCTCGGGACAGAACACTGAAGCTTTCTTT. Its translation is CASSSGQNTEAFF.